Each of the 26 T cell receptor beta chains below was sequenced from the same sample in a study of post-analysis software for immune sequencing data. Prepared TCR beta cDNA libraries contained unique molecular identifiers. TCRdb called the PCR reads again in MiXCR, with one record for every CDR3 protein. The sample holds 650,000 to 900,000 distinct CDR3 sequences, just over 45% seen once. These receptors have no identified antigens. Study conclusions and caveats: Elevated frequency relative to controls characterized four or five TRBV segments in patients, TRBV5-6, TRBV5-1 and TRBV20-1 among them.

Sequenced sample: blood. The receptors derive from a girl aged 5-17 years with multiple sclerosis.

This clonotype was seen only a few times. V usage is TRBV12-3 or TRBV12-4 and J usage is TRBJ2-7, with TRBD1 identical over 11 bases. The V segment lost 10 bases and the J segment 5 bases; nucleotides outside the gene matches: 10. The CDR3 extends over 14 amino acids. The CDR3, as DNA: TGTGCCACCTCGGGGGACAGGGGGACCGACGAGCAGTACTTC. As protein: CATSGDRGTDEQYF.

As concerns this clonotype: This sequence may be a read error, since a much larger clone differs from it by one base. This chain links TRBV12-3 or TRBV12-4 with TRBJ2-1; the D is unclear. This CDR3 comprises 14 residues. CDR3 sequence reads: CASRALEFHNEQLF. CDR3 in DNA: TGTGCCAGCAGGGCCCTCGAGTTCCACAATGAGCAGTTATTC.

This clonotype was detected only a few times. The rearrangement links TRBV11-2 to TRBJ2-1; 8 bases fit TRBD2. Germline CDR1 SGHAT, CDR2 FQNNGV. This CDR3 spans 14 amino acids. Unmatched junction bases numbered 11, after V lost 1 base and J lost 15 bases. For the CDR3, the DNA is TGTGCCAGCAGCTTAGTAATCGGAGCGGGAGCAGCGTTCTTC. It specifies CASSLVIGAGAAFF.

This clonotype was seen a few times. This rearrangement joins TRBV12-3 or TRBV12-4 to TRBJ2-7, with 9 bases identical to TRBD2. The DNA end favors TRBJ2-5, so the J call may be wrong. The CDR3 spans 17 residues. CDR3: CASSTRGSGSEEETQYF. For the CDR3, the DNA is TGTGCCAGCAGTACTCGGGGTAGCGGGAGTGAGGAAGAGACCCAGTACTTC.

The genes are TRBV29-1 and TRBJ2-6, with D possibly being TRBD2 (8 bases). Looked up from germline, CDR1 is SQVTM and CDR2 is ANQGSEA. The ends were cut back, 6 bases at V and 11 bases at J, with 23 bases in the middle. This CDR3 is built from 15 residues. The CDR3 DNA sequence: TGCAGCGTCCCGGGAGGGACAGACAGGGCGGACGTCCTGACTTTC. Residues: CSVPGGTDRADVLTF.

The chain is built from TRBV7-2 and TRBJ2-3; D could derive from TRBD1 or TRBD2 (5 bases each). Germline lookup yields CDR1 SGHTA and CDR2 FQGNSA. Trimming took 7 bases from V and 2 from J, leaving 16 bases between them. There are 15 residues in the CDR3. CDR3 nucleotide sequence: TGTGCCAGCACCCCCTCGGGGCAGTCCACAGATACGCAGTATTTT. As protein: CASTPSGQSTDTQYF.

This chain uses TRBV10-3 with TRBJ2-1; TRBD2 aligns across 8 bases. The germline CDR1 and CDR2 sequences are ENHRY and SYGVKD. J was trimmed by 7 bases and V by 3 bases; bases with no gene match: 11. CDR3 length equals 16 residues. CDR3 sequence (DNA): TGTGCCATCAGTGACTTGGCGGGAGGCATGAGAAATGAGCAGTTCTTC. Its translation: CAISDLAGGMRNEQFF.

The chain has TRBV7-6 and TRBJ2-5; TRBD1 matches 7 bases. The DNA end favors TRBJ2-7, so the J call may be wrong. The CDR3 contains 13 residues. Germline V gene sequence: CDR1 SGHVS, CDR2 FNYEAQ. The CDR3 sequence is CASSSLDRSEQYF. Written as DNA, the CDR3 is TGTGCCAGCAGCTCCCTGGACAGGAGCGAGCAGTACTTC.

This clonotype has only a few counts. The chain recombines TRBV2 with TRBJ2-4, with D maybe TRBD2 (6 bases). Trimming stripped 6 bases from V and 0 bases from J, with 24 bases between. Per the germline V gene, CDR1 is SNHLY and CDR2 is FYNNEI. The CDR3 spans 19 residues. DNA of the CDR3: TGTGCCAGCAGCTGGGGGGATGAGGCGGGCAAACTAGCCAAAAACATTCAGTACTTC. Encoded protein: CASSWGDEAGKLAKNIQYF.

This sequence joins TRBV7-2 and TRBJ2-5, with TRBD2 matching 7 bases. Unmatched junction bases numbered 9, after V lost 4 bases and J lost 4 bases. Per the germline V gene, CDR1 is SGHTA and CDR2 is FQGNSA. This CDR3 is 15 amino acids long. CDR3 nucleotide sequence: TGTGCCAGCAGCTCACGCCTACTAGCGCCAGAGACCCAGTACTTC. Amino acids: CASSSRLLAPETQYF.

The gene calls are TRBV7-9 and TRBJ2-7, with a tentative D call TRBD2 (6 bases). The J call is doubtful: the DNA matches TRBJ2-5 better. This CDR3 contains 15 residues. Germline V lookup: CDR1 SEHNR, CDR2 FQNEAQ (reference sequence). The CDR3 DNA reads as TGTGCCAGCAGCCCCCGATTAGCGGATCAAGAGACCCAGTACTTC. This codes for CASSPRLADQETQYF.

The genes are TRBV29-1 and TRBJ2-1, with D maybe TRBD2 (5 bases). V shed 4 bases and J shed 1 base, with 17 bases lying between them. Germline lookup yields CDR1 SQVTM and CDR2 ANQGSEA. The length of the CDR3 is 16 residues. CDR3 coding DNA: TGCAGCGTTGTATTGTTAATGGGGAGTTCCTACAATGAGCAGTTCTTC. This codes for CSVVLLMGSSYNEQFF.

The gene calls are TRBV6-5 and TRBJ2-7; a possible D gene is TRBD2 (6 bases). The CDR3 is made up of 14 amino acids. V lost 5 bases to trimming and J lost 7 bases, with 18 bases between them. The germline gives CDR1 MNHEY, CDR2 SVGAGI. CDR3 amino acids: CASSKGLPAREQYF. The CDR3 nucleotides read TGTGCCAGCAGTAAGGGACTCCCCGCGAGGGAGCAGTACTTC.

This clonotype was seen a few times. The rearrangement uses TRBV6-5 and TRBJ2-7; D might be TRBD2 (5 bases). The V and J ends lost 6 bases and 6 bases respectively, with 9 bases between them. This CDR3 has 11 amino acids. The germline V gene encodes CDR1 MNHEY and CDR2 SVGAGI. CDR3 DNA: TGTGCCAGCAGCGAGGGTGCCGAGCAGTACTTC. Protein: CASSEGAEQYF.

This clonotype was picked up a small number of times. V usage is TRBV25-1 and J usage is TRBJ2-3, with 16 bases fitting TRBD2. Germline V gene lookup returns CDR1 MGHDK and CDR2 SYGVNS. This CDR3 comprises 20 residues. Losses at the gene ends were 1 base for V and 4 bases for J; bases not matched to a gene: 11. The CDR3 DNA reads TGTGCCAGCAGTGAATTGCGCGGGACTAGCGGGAGGGAAGTGGCAGATACGCAGTATTTT. This gives the protein CASSELRGTSGREVADTQYF.

This sequence joins TRBV7-9 and TRBJ2-7; D might be TRBD2 (7 bases). The better agreement between TRBJ2-5 and the DNA end casts doubt on the J call. Germline V lookup: CDR1 SEHNR, CDR2 FQNEAQ (reference sequence). This CDR3 has 15 residues. CDR3 sequence reads: CASSLRGGDEETQYF. The CDR3 DNA is TGTGCCAGCAGCTTACGCGGGGGCGATGAAGAGACCCAGTACTTC.

The CDR3 sequence is CASSDDQGGSNEQFF. In nucleotides, the CDR3 is TGTGCCAGCAGTGATGACCAGGGAGGGTCCAATGAGCAGTTCTTC. This chain uses TRBV25-1 with TRBJ2-1; the match to TRBD2 covers 7 bases. This CDR3 has 15 amino acids. Germline loops: CDR1 MGHDK, CDR2 SYGVNS. Unmatched junction bases numbered 8, after V lost 3 bases and J lost 6 bases.

This clonotype was observed once. This may arise from a read error, as a much more abundant clone is one base away. This rearrangement joins TRBV20-1 to TRBJ1-6; tentative D call: TRBD1 (5 bases). Germline lookup yields CDR1 DFQATT and CDR2 SNEGSKA (reference sequence). This CDR3 contains 17 residues. V was cut by 2 bases and J by 11 bases, with 25 bases left in between. CDR3 nucleotide sequence: TGCAGTGCTAGATCAGCGTCCCCCGGGACCACAGGCACACCCCTCCACTTT. Translation: CSARSASPGTTGTPLHF.

This clonotype has at least ten counts. The chain couples TRBV6-5 to TRBJ2-3; D not resolved. The CDR3 length is 13 residues. V was clipped by 10 bases and J by 1 base, with 12 bases between them. Germline assignment: CDR1 MNHEY and CDR2 SVGAGI. CDR3 sequence (DNA): TGTGCCACCCGAGATGAGGGCACAGATACGCAGTATTTT. Its protein is CATRDEGTDTQYF.

This clonotype was detected only a few times. J is TRBJ2-7 and V is TRBV4-3; a weak D match, TRBD2 (6 bases). Germline values: CDR1 LGHNA, CDR2 YSLEER. The germline V and J ends were trimmed by 0 bases and 1 base, with 13 bases remaining between them. The CDR3 runs 16 residues. This chain's CDR3 is CASSQDPAGPSYEQYF. In DNA, the CDR3 is TGCGCCAGCAGCCAAGATCCAGCGGGCCCGTCCTACGAGCAGTACTTC.

The V call is TRBV4-1, the J call TRBJ2-1; D is perhaps TRBD2 (5 bases). CDR1 MGHRA and CDR2 YSYEKL come from the germline V gene. V shed 1 base and J shed 10 bases, with 11 bases lying between them. CDR3 length equals 13 residues. The chain's CDR3 is CASSQGLPGEQFF. CDR3 nucleotide sequence: TGCGCCAGCAGCCAAGGCCTCCCGGGGGAGCAGTTCTTC.

The chain recombines TRBV7-2 with TRBJ1-2; D gene ambiguous. V was pared by 1 base and J by 4 bases, with 13 bases between. The CDR3 is 15 residues long. Germline-derived CDR1 and CDR2 are SGHTA and FQGNSA. The CDR3 bases are TGTGCCAGCAGCTTAGTGGTCGTGCCGGCCTATGGCTACACCTTC. Translation gives CASSLVVVPAYGYTF.

The chain links TRBV6-2 or TRBV6-3 to TRBJ2-7; unclear D gene. The length of the CDR3 is 13 residues. V lost 0 bases and J 3 bases, leaving 6 bases between the germline ends. The germline V gene has CDR1 MNHEY and CDR2 SVGEGT. CDR3 sequence: CASSYSDRYEQYF. DNA of the CDR3: TGTGCCAGCAGTTACTCTGACCGCTACGAGCAGTACTTC.

J is TRBJ1-1 and V is TRBV12-3 or TRBV12-4; no clear D gene. V was pared by 6 bases and J by 1 base, with 6 bases between. The CDR3 covers 12 residues. The CDR3: CASRGENTEAFF. In DNA form, the CDR3 reads TGTGCCAGCAGAGGCGAGAACACTGAAGCTTTCTTT.

The V gene is TRBV12-3 or TRBV12-4, the J gene TRBJ1-4, with 7 bases fitting TRBD1. The length of the CDR3 is 14 residues. V was clipped by 5 bases and J by 8 bases; unmatched bases: 8. The CDR3 nucleotides are TGTGCCAGCAGTACCCAGGGGGTCATCGAAAAACTGTTTTTT. It yields the protein CASSTQGVIEKLFF.

This clonotype was detected only once. In nucleotides, the CDR3 is TGTGCCACCAGCAGAGTACTAGTCATGGATGAGCAGTACTTC. It specifies CATSRVLVMDEQYF. The V call is TRBV15, the J call TRBJ2-7, with D possibly being TRBD2 (5 bases). Germline lookup yields CDR1 LNHNV and CDR2 YYDKDF (reference sequence). The V end lost 1 base, the J end lost 7 bases, and 14 bases lay between the germline ends. The CDR3 has 14 amino acids.